This is a list of T cell receptor beta chains from one sample in a study of CD8 T cells in ankylosing spondylitis. Each CDR3 protein is one row after TCRdb ran MiXCR on the 5' RACE reads. The sample has hundreds of thousands of distinct CDR3 sequences, about 12% seen once. The sequenced material came from blood, either unsorted or a sorted T cell fraction (not recorded which). Every receptor here comes from a male donor with ankylosing spondylitis. CDR3s include the opening cysteine and the closing phenylalanine or tryptophan. Each record gives: clone size, V gene, D gene, J gene, CDR3 protein, CDR3 DNA. The D gene is left open where the match is weak. Rows may omit the clone size; those that give it use once, few, many or a size class.

abundance: NA; v_gene: TRBV5-1; d_gene: NA; j_gene: TRBJ1-1; CDR3aa: CASSGFLRGMNTEAFF; CDR3nt: TGCGCCAGCAGCGGCTTTTTGCGAGGGATGAACACTGAAGCTTTCTTT
abundance: NA; v_gene: TRBV3-1; d_gene: TRBD2; j_gene: TRBJ2-1; CDR3aa: CASTESGRPHNEQFF; CDR3nt: TGTGCCAGCACCGAAAGCGGGAGGCCGCACAATGAGCAGTTCTTC
abundance: NA; v_gene: TRBV25-1; d_gene: NA; j_gene: TRBJ2-1; CDR3aa: CASSAEVGAYNEQFF; CDR3nt: TGTGCCAGCAGTGCGGAAGTGGGAGCCTACAATGAGCAGTTCTTC
abundance: few; v_gene: TRBV9; d_gene: NA; j_gene: TRBJ2-7; CDR3aa: CASSVEAVDEQYF; CDR3nt: TGTGCCAGCAGCGTAGAGGCCGTCGACGAGCAGTACTTC
abundance: NA; v_gene: TRBV28; d_gene: TRBD1; j_gene: TRBJ2-7; CDR3aa: CASSNVRGQDGEQYF; CDR3nt: TGTGCCAGCAGCAACGTTCGGGGACAGGATGGGGAGCAGTACTTC
abundance: few; v_gene: TRBV20-1; d_gene: TRBD2; j_gene: TRBJ2-7; CDR3aa: CSANGVAGGYEQYF; CDR3nt: TGCAGTGCCAACGGAGTAGCGGGAGGGTACGAGCAGTACTTC
abundance: NA; v_gene: TRBV4-2; d_gene: NA; j_gene: TRBJ2-2; CDR3aa: CASSQKYRIGSGTGELFF; CDR3nt: TGTGCCAGCAGCCAAAAGTATCGTATAGGGTCGGGAACCGGGGAGCTGTTTTTT
abundance: many; v_gene: TRBV29-1; d_gene: NA; j_gene: TRBJ2-7; CDR3aa: CSADLQTGSGEQYF; CDR3nt: TGCAGCGCCGACCTCCAGACAGGTTCGGGCGAGCAGTACTTC
abundance: many; v_gene: TRBV6-1; d_gene: NA; j_gene: TRBJ2-7; CDR3aa: CASSHRTTTREQYF; CDR3nt: TGTGCCAGCAGTCATAGGACTACAACGAGGGAGCAGTACTTC
abundance: few; v_gene: TRBV12-3/TRBV12-4; d_gene: NA; j_gene: TRBJ2-1; CDR3aa: CASRTRRGDGEQFF; CDR3nt: TGTGCCAGCAGGACAAGAAGGGGGGATGGTGAGCAGTTCTTC
abundance: NA; v_gene: TRBV30; d_gene: NA; j_gene: TRBJ2-1; CDR3aa: CAWSSPGGARGNEQFF; CDR3nt: TGTGCCTGGAGTTCACCTGGGGGAGCCCGAGGCAATGAGCAGTTCTTC
abundance: few; v_gene: TRBV11-2; d_gene: NA; j_gene: TRBJ1-1; CDR3aa: CASSLDRFRAFF; CDR3nt: TGTGCCAGCAGCTTAGATAGATTTCGGGCTTTCTTT
abundance: NA; v_gene: TRBV6-2/TRBV6-3; d_gene: TRBD1; j_gene: TRBJ2-7; CDR3aa: CASNLQSPGQGYEQYF; CDR3nt: TGTGCCAGCAACCTCCAATCCCCCGGACAGGGGTACGAGCAGTACTTC
abundance: few; v_gene: TRBV7-2; d_gene: NA; j_gene: TRBJ2-7; CDR3aa: CASSLAGDSEQYF; CDR3nt: TGTGCCAGCAGCTTAGCGGGGGATAGCGAGCAGTACTTC
abundance: NA; v_gene: TRBV20-1; d_gene: NA; j_gene: TRBJ1-3; CDR3aa: CSARHPAEVIYF; CDR3nt: TGCAGTGCTAGACACCCGGCGGAGGTCATATATTTT
abundance: NA; v_gene: TRBV7-9; d_gene: NA; j_gene: TRBJ2-3; CDR3aa: CASSRMGAIVGTQYF; CDR3nt: TGTGCCAGCAGCCGGATGGGAGCTATTGTCGGTACGCAGTATTTT
abundance: few; v_gene: TRBV4-3; d_gene: NA; j_gene: TRBJ1-2; CDR3aa: CASSQDLSGETGSGYGYTF; CDR3nt: TGCGCCAGCAGCCAAGATTTGTCGGGCGAGACGGGCTCTGGCTATGGCTACACCTTC
abundance: few; v_gene: TRBV5-1; d_gene: TRBD2; j_gene: TRBJ2-7; CDR3aa: CASSRTSGFYEQYF; CDR3nt: TGCGCCAGCAGCCGGACTAGCGGGTTTTACGAGCAGTACTTC
abundance: many; v_gene: TRBV6-1; d_gene: NA; j_gene: TRBJ1-1; CDR3aa: CASRDATGIEAFF; CDR3nt: TGTGCCAGCAGGGACGCGACAGGTATTGAAGCTTTCTTT
abundance: NA; v_gene: TRBV20-1; d_gene: NA; j_gene: TRBJ1-2; CDR3aa: CSAHNVGTALDYTF; CDR3nt: TGCAGTGCTCATAACGTAGGGACGGCCCTTGACTACACCTTC
abundance: few; v_gene: TRBV12-3/TRBV12-4; d_gene: TRBD1; j_gene: TRBJ2-2; CDR3aa: CASRPRGPNTGELFF; CDR3nt: TGTGCCAGCAGACCCAGGGGGCCGAACACCGGGGAGCTGTTTTTT
abundance: many; v_gene: TRBV5-1; d_gene: NA; j_gene: TRBJ2-5; CDR3aa: CASSLGQGEETQYF; CDR3nt: TGCGCCAGCAGCTTGGGGCAGGGAGAGGAGACCCAGTACTTC
abundance: many; v_gene: TRBV10-3; d_gene: TRBD1; j_gene: TRBJ2-3; CDR3aa: CAITKTGTDTQYF; CDR3nt: TGTGCCATCACCAAGACAGGGACAGATACGCAGTATTTT
abundance: NA; v_gene: TRBV7-6; d_gene: NA; j_gene: TRBJ2-7; CDR3aa: CASSSPSSVEQYF; CDR3nt: TGTGCCAGCAGCTCCCCGTCTTCCGTCGAGCAGTACTTC
abundance: NA; v_gene: TRBV6-5; d_gene: TRBD1; j_gene: TRBJ1-1; CDR3aa: CASSYLLTGTNTEAFF; CDR3nt: TGTGCCAGCAGTTACTTACTGACAGGGACGAACACTGAAGCTTTCTTT
abundance: once; v_gene: TRBV9; d_gene: NA; j_gene: TRBJ1-3; CDR3aa: CASSVSPQSGNTIYF; CDR3nt: TGTGCCAGCAGCGTATCCCCCCAGTCTGGAAACACCATATATTTT
abundance: NA; v_gene: TRBV6-5; d_gene: NA; j_gene: TRBJ1-6; CDR3aa: CASSSDLGYYNSPLHF; CDR3nt: TGTGCCAGCAGTTCAGATCTTGGGTACTATAATTCACCCCTCCACTTT
abundance: NA; v_gene: TRBV7-8; d_gene: NA; j_gene: TRBJ2-7; CDR3aa: CASSLESGTEQYF; CDR3nt: TGTGCCAGCAGCTTAGAGTCCGGGACCGAGCAGTACTTC
abundance: NA; v_gene: TRBV30; d_gene: NA; j_gene: TRBJ1-5; CDR3aa: CAWSFPRRYQPQHF; CDR3nt: TGTGCCTGGAGTTTTCCCAGGAGGTATCAGCCCCAGCATTTT
abundance: few; v_gene: TRBV7-9; d_gene: NA; j_gene: TRBJ2-2; CDR3aa: CASSTRQGGTNTGELFF; CDR3nt: TGTGCCAGCAGCACCCGACAGGGAGGAACGAACACCGGGGAGCTGTTTTTT
abundance: few; v_gene: TRBV5-1; d_gene: NA; j_gene: TRBJ1-6; CDR3aa: CASMDELGSPLHF; CDR3nt: TGCGCCAGCATGGACGAGCTGGGGTCACCCCTCCACTTT
abundance: NA; v_gene: TRBV7-3; d_gene: NA; j_gene: TRBJ2-1; CDR3aa: CASSLGGWDNEQFF; CDR3nt: TGTGCCAGCAGCTTAGGGGGCTGGGACAATGAGCAGTTCTTC